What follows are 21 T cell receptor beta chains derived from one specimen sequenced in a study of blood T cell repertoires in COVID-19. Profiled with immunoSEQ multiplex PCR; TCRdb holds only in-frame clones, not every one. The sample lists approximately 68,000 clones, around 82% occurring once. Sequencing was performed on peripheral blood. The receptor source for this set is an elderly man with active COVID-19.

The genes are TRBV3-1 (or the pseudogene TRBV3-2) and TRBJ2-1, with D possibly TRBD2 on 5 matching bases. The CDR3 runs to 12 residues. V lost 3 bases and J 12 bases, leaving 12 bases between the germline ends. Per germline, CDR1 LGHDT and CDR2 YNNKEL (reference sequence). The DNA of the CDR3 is TGTGCCAGCAGCCAGGGTAGCGTCGGGCAGTTCTTC. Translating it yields CASSQGSVGQFF.

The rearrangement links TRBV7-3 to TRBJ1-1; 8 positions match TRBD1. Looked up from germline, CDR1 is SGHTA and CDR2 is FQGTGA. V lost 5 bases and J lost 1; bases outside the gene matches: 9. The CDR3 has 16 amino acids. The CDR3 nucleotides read TGTGCCAGCAGCCCAGAGACAGGGGCGGGGAACACTGAAGCTTTCTTT. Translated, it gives CASSPETGAGNTEAFF.

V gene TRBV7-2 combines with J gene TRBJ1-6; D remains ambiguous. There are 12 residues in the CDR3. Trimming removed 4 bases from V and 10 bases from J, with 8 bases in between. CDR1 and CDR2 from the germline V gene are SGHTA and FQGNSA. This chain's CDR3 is CASSWSGSPLHF. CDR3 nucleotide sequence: TGTGCCAGCAGCTGGTCGGGATCACCCCTCCACTTT.

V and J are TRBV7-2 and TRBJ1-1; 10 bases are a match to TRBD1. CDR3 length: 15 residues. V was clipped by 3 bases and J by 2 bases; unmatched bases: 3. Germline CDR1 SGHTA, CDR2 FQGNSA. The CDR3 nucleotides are TGTGCCAGCAGCTTCCGGGACAGGGGTAACACTGAAGCTTTCTTT. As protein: CASSFRDRGNTEAFF.

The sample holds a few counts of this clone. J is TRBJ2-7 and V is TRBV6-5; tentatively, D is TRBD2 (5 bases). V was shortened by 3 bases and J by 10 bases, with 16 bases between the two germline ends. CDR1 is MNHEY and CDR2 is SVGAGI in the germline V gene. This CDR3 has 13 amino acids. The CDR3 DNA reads TGTGCCAGCAGTTATGGGAGTACCGGGAAACAGTACTTC. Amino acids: CASSYGSTGKQYF.

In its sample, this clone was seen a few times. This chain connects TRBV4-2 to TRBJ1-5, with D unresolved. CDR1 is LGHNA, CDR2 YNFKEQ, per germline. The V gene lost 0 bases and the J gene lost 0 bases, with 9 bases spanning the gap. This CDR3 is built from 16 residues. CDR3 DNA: TGTGCCAGCAGCCAAGATATGTCAGTTAGCAATCAGCCCCAGCATTTT. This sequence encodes CASSQDMSVSNQPQHF.

The CDR3 here is CASSLEQGLGSETQYF. As DNA, the CDR3 is TGCGCCAGCAGCTTGGAGCAGGGACTAGGCTCAGAGACCCAGTACTTC. This chain joins TRBV5-1 and TRBJ2-5; 8 bases are a match to TRBD2. Losses at the gene ends were 0 bases for V and 4 bases for J; bases not matched to a gene: 8. This CDR3 has 16 residues. CDR1 SGHRS and CDR2 YFSETQ come from the germline V gene.

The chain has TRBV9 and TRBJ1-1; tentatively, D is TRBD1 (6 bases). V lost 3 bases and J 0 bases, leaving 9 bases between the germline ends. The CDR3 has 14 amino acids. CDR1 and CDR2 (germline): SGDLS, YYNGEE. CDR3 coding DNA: TGTGCCAGCAGCGCAGGGGAGATGAACACTGAAGCTTTCTTT. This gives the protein CASSAGEMNTEAFF.

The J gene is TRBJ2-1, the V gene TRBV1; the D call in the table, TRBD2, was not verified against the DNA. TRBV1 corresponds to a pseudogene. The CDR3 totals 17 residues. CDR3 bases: TGCACCAGCAGCGAGCCAGCCTCCCGCGGGGTGGATAATGAGCAGTTCTTC. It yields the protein CTSSEPASRGVDNEQFF.

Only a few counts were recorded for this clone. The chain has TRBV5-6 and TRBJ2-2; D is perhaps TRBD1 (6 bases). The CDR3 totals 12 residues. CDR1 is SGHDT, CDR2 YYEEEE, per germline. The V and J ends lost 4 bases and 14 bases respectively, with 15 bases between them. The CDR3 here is CASSEKTGRLFF. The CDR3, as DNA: TGTGCCAGCAGCGAGAAAACAGGGAGACTGTTTTTT.

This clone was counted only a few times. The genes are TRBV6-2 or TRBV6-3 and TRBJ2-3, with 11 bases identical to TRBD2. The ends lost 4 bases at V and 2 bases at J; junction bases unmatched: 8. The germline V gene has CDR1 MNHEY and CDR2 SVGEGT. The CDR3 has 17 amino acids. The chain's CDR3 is CASSWPGLAGTTDTQYF. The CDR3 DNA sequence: TGTGCCAGCAGTTGGCCCGGACTAGCGGGTACCACAGATACGCAGTATTTT.

CDR3 sequence reads: CASSLVEGARETQYF. CDR3 nucleotides: TGTGCCAGCAGCTTAGTAGAAGGAGCACGAGAGACCCAGTACTTC. The J gene is TRBJ2-5, the V gene TRBV7-8, with unresolved D. Between the trimmed V and J ends, which lost 1 base and 4 bases, there was a span of 13 bases. The CDR3 is 15 residues long. The germline V gene encodes CDR1 SGHVS and CDR2 FQNEAQ.

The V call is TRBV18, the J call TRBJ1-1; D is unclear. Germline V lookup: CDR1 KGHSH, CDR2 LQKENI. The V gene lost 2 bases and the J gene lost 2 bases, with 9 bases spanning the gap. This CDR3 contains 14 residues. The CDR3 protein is CASSPSAGNTEAFF. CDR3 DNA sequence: TGTGCCAGCTCACCATCAGCAGGCAACACTGAAGCTTTCTTT. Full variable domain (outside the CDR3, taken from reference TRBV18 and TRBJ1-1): NAGVMQNPRHLVRRRGQEARLRCSPMKGHSHVYWYRQLPEEGLKFMVYLQKENIIDESGMPKERFSAEFPKEGPSILRIQQVVRGDSAAYFCASSPSAGNTEAFFGQGTRLTVV.

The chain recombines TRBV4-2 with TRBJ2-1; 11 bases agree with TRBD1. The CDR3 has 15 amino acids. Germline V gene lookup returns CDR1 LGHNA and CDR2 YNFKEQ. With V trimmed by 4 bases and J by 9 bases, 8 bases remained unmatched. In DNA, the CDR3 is TGTGCCAGCAGCCTAGGGACAGGGGGATTGGGTGAGCAGTTCTTC. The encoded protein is CASSLGTGGLGEQFF.

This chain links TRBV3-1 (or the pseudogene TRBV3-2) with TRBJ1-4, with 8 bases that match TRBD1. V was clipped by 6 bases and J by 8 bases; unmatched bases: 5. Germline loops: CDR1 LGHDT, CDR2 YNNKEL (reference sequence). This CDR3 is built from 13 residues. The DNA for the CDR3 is TGTGCCAGCAGGGACAGGGTTGGGGAAAAACTGTTTTTT. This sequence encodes CASRDRVGEKLFF.

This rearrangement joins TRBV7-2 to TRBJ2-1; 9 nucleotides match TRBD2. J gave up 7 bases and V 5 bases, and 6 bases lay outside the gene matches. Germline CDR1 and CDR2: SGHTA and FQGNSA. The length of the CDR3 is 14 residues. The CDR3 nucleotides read TGTGCCAGCAGCCTGGGACTAGCCGGGAATGAGCAGTTCTTC. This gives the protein CASSLGLAGNEQFF.

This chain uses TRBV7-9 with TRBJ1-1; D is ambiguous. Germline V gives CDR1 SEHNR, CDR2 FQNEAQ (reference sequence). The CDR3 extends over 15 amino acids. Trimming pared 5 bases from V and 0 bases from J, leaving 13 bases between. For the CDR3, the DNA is TGTGCCAGCAGCCCGGCGGTATCGATGAACACTGAAGCTTTCTTT. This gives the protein CASSPAVSMNTEAFF.

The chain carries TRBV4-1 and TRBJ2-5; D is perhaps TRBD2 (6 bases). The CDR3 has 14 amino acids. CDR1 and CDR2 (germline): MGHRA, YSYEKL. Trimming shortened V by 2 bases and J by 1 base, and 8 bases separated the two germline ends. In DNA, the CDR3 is TGCGCCAGCAGCCAATTGGGACTCCAAGAGACCCAGTACTTC. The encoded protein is CASSQLGLQETQYF.

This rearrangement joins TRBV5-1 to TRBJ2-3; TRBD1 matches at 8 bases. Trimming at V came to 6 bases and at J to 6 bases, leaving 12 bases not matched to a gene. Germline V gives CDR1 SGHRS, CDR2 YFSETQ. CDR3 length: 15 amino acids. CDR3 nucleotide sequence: TGCGCCAGCACCCTATCGGGGACAGGTTACGATACGCAGTATTTT. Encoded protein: CASTLSGTGYDTQYF.

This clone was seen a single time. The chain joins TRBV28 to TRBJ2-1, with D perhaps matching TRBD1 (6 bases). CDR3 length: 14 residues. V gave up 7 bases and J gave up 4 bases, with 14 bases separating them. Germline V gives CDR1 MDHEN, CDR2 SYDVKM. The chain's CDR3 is CASTGAQRYNEQFF. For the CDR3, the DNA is TGTGCCAGCACAGGGGCCCAGCGATACAATGAGCAGTTCTTC.

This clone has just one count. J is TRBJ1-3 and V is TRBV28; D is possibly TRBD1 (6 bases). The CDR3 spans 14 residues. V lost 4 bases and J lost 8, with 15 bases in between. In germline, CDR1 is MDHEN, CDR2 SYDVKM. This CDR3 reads CASSSGTYGYTIYF. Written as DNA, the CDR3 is TGTGCCAGCAGTTCTGGGACATATGGTTACACCATATATTTT.